The 8 T cell receptor beta chains below come from one sample, sequenced in a study of T cells after yellow fever vaccination. Each CDR3 protein is one row after TCRdb ran MiXCR on the 5' RACE reads. The table includes roughly 65,000 distinct CDR3 sequences, approximately 5% detected once. The sequences come from CD4+ T cells sorted from PBMCs, collected roughly 15 days after the first yellow fever vaccination. The source of these receptors is a man between 18 and 29 years old who received the YFV17D yellow fever vaccine.

This clonotype was observed at least ten times. The chain recombines TRBV20-1 with TRBJ2-5; D might be TRBD2 (6 bases). V lost 6 bases and J lost 0, with 14 bases in between. This CDR3 comprises 14 residues. CDR1 and CDR2 from the germline V gene are DFQATT and SNEGSKA (reference sequence). CDR3 sequence (DNA): TGCAGTGCCAAGACTAGGGTGTACCAAGAGACCCAGTACTTC. Translating gives CSAKTRVYQETQYF.

This clonotype was detected many times. CDR3 sequence (DNA): TGTGCCAGCGGACAGAGCTCCTACAATGAGCAGTTCTTC. As protein: CASGQSSYNEQFF. V gene TRBV7-2 combines with J gene TRBJ2-1, with TRBD1 as a possible D gene (6 bases). CDR3 length: 13 amino acids. Per the germline V gene, CDR1 is SGHTA and CDR2 is FQGNSA. The ends were cut back, 8 bases at V and 0 bases at J, with 8 bases in the middle.

Ten or more counts support this clonotype. This rearrangement joins TRBV5-1 to TRBJ1-2; D is uncertain. From germline, CDR1 is SGHRS and CDR2 YFSETQ. The CDR3 length is 18 residues. V was clipped by 1 base and J by 0 bases, with 19 bases between them. The CDR3 region has the DNA TGCGCCAGCAGCTTGTCCGGAGACTCAGGAGGAGCTAACTATGGCTACACCTTC. Translation: CASSLSGDSGGANYGYTF.

This clonotype was detected many times. CDR3 nucleotide sequence: TGTGCCAGCAGTAAGGGAGAATGGAATGAAAAACTGTTTTTT. Translation gives CASSKGEWNEKLFF. This rearrangement joins TRBV6-1 to TRBJ1-4; D remains ambiguous. CDR1 and CDR2 from the germline V gene are MNHNS and SASEGT. CDR3 length equals 14 residues. The V and J ends lost 5 bases and 5 bases respectively, with 12 bases between them.

This clonotype has at least ten counts. V is TRBV5-1 and J is TRBJ1-1, with 7 bases aligning to TRBD1. The ends lost 2 bases at V and 6 bases at J; junction bases unmatched: 4. There are 13 residues in the CDR3. CDR1 and CDR2 (germline): SGHRS, YFSETQ. The CDR3: CASSLEGAPEAFF. The CDR3 DNA follows: TGCGCCAGCAGCTTAGAGGGGGCCCCTGAAGCTTTCTTT.

This clonotype came up many times. The rearrangement joins TRBV7-9 to TRBJ1-5; D is uncertain. The germline CDR1 and CDR2 sequences are SEHNR and FQNEAQ (reference sequence). This CDR3 has 17 residues. V was clipped by 2 bases and J by 0 bases, with 14 bases between them. The CDR3 nucleotides read TGTGCCAGCAGCTTACACGAGTCCCCCCATAGCAATCAGCCCCAGCATTTT. Translated, it gives CASSLHESPHSNQPQHF.

This clonotype was seen at least ten times. V usage is TRBV7-6 and J usage is TRBJ1-6; possibly TRBD1 for D (5 bases). CDR1 is SGHVS and CDR2 is FNYEAQ in the germline V gene. Between the trimmed V and J ends, which lost 5 bases and 7 bases, there was a span of 15 bases. The CDR3 is 15 residues long. The CDR3 loop is CASSAMIRDNSPLHF. The CDR3 DNA follows: TGTGCCAGCAGCGCCATGATAAGGGACAATTCACCCCTCCACTTT. Supplemented by reference TRBV7-6 and TRBJ1-6, the full variable domain reads GAGVSQSPRYKVTKRGQDVALRCDPISGHVSLYWYRQALGQGPEFLTYFNYEAQQDKSGLPNDRFSAERPEGSISTLTIQRTEQRDSAMYRCASSAMIRDNSPLHFGNGTRLTVT.

This clonotype has a count of ten or more. V gene TRBV5-1 combines with J gene TRBJ2-7; D uncertain. The CDR3 sequence is 14 residues long. Per the germline V gene, CDR1 is SGHRS and CDR2 is YFSETQ. Trimming removed 2 bases from V and 3 bases from J, with 12 bases in between. The CDR3 reads CASSLLANGYEQYF. Written as DNA, the CDR3 is TGCGCCAGCAGCTTACTTGCCAACGGCTACGAGCAGTACTTC.